Each of the 4 T cell receptor beta chains below was sequenced from the same sample in a study of spatial heterogeneity in lung cancer. Study-wide points: Expanded intratumoral alpha and beta TCR counts tracked tumor mutation counts.

Documented time point: sample taken at primary tumor resection. TCRdb itself ran the 5' RACE reads through MiXCR, one entry per CDR3 protein. The sample has 9,000 to 13,000 distinct CDR3 sequences; about 8.4% are singletons. These receptors' antigens are unknown. The specimen comprised lung tumor tissue, sampled at surgery. The origin of the receptors is a female donor with early-stage non-small cell lung cancer.

This clonotype was picked up many times. This beta chain came through as a stray read in a library set up for alpha chains, and its size says little. V is TRBV5-1 and J is TRBJ1-1, with TRBD1 matching 9 bases. The V gene's germline CDR1 is SGHRS and CDR2 YFSETQ. The trim removed 3 bases at V and 1 base at J, leaving 7 bases unmatched. The CDR3 is made up of 16 amino acids. CDR3: CASSWTGAVSNTEAFF. For the CDR3, the DNA is TGCGCCAGCAGCTGGACAGGGGCCGTGTCGAACACTGAAGCTTTCTTT. Complete variable domain (other parts from reference TRBV5-1 and TRBJ1-1): KAGVTQTPRYLIKTRGQQVTLSCSPISGHRSVSWYQQTPGQGLQFLFEYFSETQRNKGNFPGRFSGRQFSNSRSEMNVSTLELGDSALYLCASSWTGAVSNTEAFFGQGTRLTVV.

This clonotype was picked up many times. This beta chain is a stray sequence in a library constructed for alpha chains; its clone size is not meaningful. V gene TRBV20-1 combines with J gene TRBJ2-1; tentatively, D is TRBD1 or TRBD2 (5 bases each). The CDR3 totals 15 residues. Germline loops: CDR1 DFQATT, CDR2 SNEGSKA (reference sequence). Trimming took 0 bases from V and 9 from J, leaving 18 bases between them. CDR3 sequence: CSARDPGTGGLEQFF. CDR3 coding DNA: TGCAGTGCTAGAGATCCGGGCACAGGCGGGCTTGAGCAGTTCTTC.

This clonotype was counted ten times or more. Within a library made for alpha chains, this beta chain is off target, and its count is uninformative. The gene calls are TRBV6-5 and TRBJ2-3; D uncertain. Trimming removed 1 base at V and 0 bases at J, with 8 bases between. The CDR3 extends over 15 amino acids. Germline-derived CDR1 and CDR2 are MNHEY and SVGAGI. The CDR3 DNA is TGTGCCAGCAGTTACTTGGCGGCTAGCACAGATACGCAGTATTTT. Residues: CASSYLAASTDTQYF.

On this clonotype: This beta chain is off target for a library built for alpha chains, so its abundance means little. The rearrangement links TRBV27 to TRBJ2-4; the D gene could be TRBD1 or TRBD2 (5 bases each). Germline CDR1 reads MNHEY; CDR2 reads SMNVEV (reference sequence). The V end was cut by 5 bases, the J end by 2 bases, with 19 bases between. The CDR3 length is 17 residues. CDR3 in DNA: TGTGCCAGCAGTCCCCTCCAAGGGGCCGGGACCAAAAACATTCAGTACTTC. Residues: CASSPLQGAGTKNIQYF.